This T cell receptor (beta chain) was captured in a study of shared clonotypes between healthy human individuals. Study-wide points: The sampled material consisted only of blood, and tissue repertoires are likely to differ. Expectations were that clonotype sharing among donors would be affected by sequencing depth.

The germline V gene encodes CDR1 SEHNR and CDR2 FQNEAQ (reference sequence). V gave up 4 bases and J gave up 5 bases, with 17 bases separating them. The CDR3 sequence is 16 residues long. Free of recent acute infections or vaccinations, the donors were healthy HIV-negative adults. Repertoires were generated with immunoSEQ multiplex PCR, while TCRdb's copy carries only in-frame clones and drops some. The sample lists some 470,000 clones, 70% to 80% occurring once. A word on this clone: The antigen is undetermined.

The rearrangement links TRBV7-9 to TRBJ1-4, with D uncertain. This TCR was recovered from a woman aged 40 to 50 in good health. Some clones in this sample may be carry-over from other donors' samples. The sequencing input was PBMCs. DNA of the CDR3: TGTGCCAGCAGCTCCTCCCTGGGCCGCGGGAATGAAAAACTGTTTTTT. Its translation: CASSSSLGRGNEKLFF.